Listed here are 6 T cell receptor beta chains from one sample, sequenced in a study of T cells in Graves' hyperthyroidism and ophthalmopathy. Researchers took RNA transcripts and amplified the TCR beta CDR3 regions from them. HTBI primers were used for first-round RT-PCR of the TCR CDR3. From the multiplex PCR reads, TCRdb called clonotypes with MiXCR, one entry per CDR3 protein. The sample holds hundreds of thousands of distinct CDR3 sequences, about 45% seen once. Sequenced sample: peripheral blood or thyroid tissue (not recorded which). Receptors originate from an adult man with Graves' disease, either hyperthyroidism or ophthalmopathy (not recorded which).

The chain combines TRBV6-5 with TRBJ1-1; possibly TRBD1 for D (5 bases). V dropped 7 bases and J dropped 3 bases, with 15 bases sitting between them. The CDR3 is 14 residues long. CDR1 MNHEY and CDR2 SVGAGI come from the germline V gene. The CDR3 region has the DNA TGTGCCAGCATAAAGTCGGGGGTAGACACTGAAGCTTTCTTT. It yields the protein CASIKSGVDTEAFF.

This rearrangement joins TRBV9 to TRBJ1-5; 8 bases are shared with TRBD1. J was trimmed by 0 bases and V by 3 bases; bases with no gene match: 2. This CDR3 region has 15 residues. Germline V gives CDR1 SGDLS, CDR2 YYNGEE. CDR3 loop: CASSATGDSNQPQHF. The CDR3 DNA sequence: TGTGCCAGCAGCGCGACAGGGGATAGCAATCAGCCCCAGCATTTT.

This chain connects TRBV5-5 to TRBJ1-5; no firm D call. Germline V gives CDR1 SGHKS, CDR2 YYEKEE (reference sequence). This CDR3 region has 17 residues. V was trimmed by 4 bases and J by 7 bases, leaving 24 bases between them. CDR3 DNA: TGTGCCAGCAGCCAAGATGAATACCGGGGAAATCTACAGCCCCAGCATTTT. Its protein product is CASSQDEYRGNLQPQHF.

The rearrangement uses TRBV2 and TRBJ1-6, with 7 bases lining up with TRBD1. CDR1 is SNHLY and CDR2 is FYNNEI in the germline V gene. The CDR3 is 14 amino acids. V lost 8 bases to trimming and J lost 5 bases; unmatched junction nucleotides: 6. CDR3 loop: CASGRQGDNSPLHF. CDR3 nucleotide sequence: TGTGCCAGCGGGCGACAGGGAGATAATTCACCCCTCCACTTT.

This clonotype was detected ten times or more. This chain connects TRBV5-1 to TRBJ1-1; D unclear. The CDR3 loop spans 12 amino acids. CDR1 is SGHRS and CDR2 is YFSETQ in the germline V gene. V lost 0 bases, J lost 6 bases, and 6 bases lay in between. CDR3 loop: CASSLAGPEAFF. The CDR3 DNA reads TGCGCCAGCAGCTTGGCCGGCCCTGAAGCTTTCTTT.

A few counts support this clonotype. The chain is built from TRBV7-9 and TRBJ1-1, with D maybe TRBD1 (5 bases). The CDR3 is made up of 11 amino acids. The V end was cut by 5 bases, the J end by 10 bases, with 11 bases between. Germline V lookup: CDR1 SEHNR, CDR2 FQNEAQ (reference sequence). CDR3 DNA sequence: TGTGCCAGCAGCCCGGGGGTGGGAGCTTTCTTT. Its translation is CASSPGVGAFF.